This entry features one T cell receptor beta chain sequence. Its antigen is not identified. CDR3 size: 10 residues. Germline V gene sequence: CDR1 WNHNN, CDR2 SYGVQD (reference sequence). V lost 7 bases to trimming and J lost 6 bases, with 4 bases between them. These data belong to a study of T cell repertoires in cytomegalovirus infection. TCRdb independently ran MiXCR on the reads; one entry per CDR3 protein. The table shows 680,000 or so distinct CDR3 sequences, with about 30% occurring only once. The TCR comes from a human donor in good health (CMV status not recorded). Some clones in this sample may be carry-over from other donors' samples. The rearrangement uses TRBV10-1 and TRBJ1-5; no clear D gene. The material sequenced was cultured PBMCs, taken from culture after CMV antigen stimulation. CDR3 region: CASMSQPQHF. CDR3 bases: TGCGCCAGCATGAGTCAGCCCCAGCATTTT.